This TCR beta chain was retrieved from a study of T cells in Graves' hyperthyroidism and ophthalmopathy. Notes on the study in general: Blood held most thyroid clonotypes expanded above 0.001 frequency. Ophthalmopathy was distinguished from stable hyperthyroidism by 13 V-J signatures. It was a median roughly six months before onset that the model predicted ophthalmopathy.

As to this clonotype: Its antigen is as yet unknown.

Criteria for exclusion of patients were uncontrolled infection, other autoimmune disease, pregnancy or lactation. Amplification yielded TCR beta CDR3 regions, with RNA transcripts as the source. During a first-round RT-PCR of the TCR CDR3, the HTBI primer set was used. TCRdb passed the multiplex PCR reads through MiXCR, listing each CDR3 protein once. The sample includes roughly 500,000 distinct CDR3 sequences, 40% to 55% of them seen just once. This receptor was obtained from an adult woman with Graves' disease, either hyperthyroidism or ophthalmopathy (not recorded which). The sequenced sample was peripheral blood or thyroid tissue (not recorded which).

The CDR3 is CASRLAGQGVTEAFF. CDR3 nucleotides: TGTGCCAGCAGGCTTGCGGGGCAGGGGGTCACTGAAGCTTTCTTT. The V call is TRBV2, the J call TRBJ1-1; 7 bases line up with TRBD1. The CDR3 is made up of 15 amino acids. V was pared by 6 bases and J by 4 bases, with 11 bases of the junction left unmatched. Germline V gives CDR1 SNHLY, CDR2 FYNNEI.